This TCR beta chain was sequenced for a study of T cell responses to AZD1222 COVID-19 vaccine. The CDR3 totals 15 residues. Germline CDR1 is MDHEN and CDR2 is SYDVKM. V was pared by 5 bases and J by 1 base, with 14 bases between. Worth noting for this clone: The antigen remains unidentified.

Overall study results and limits: Seropositive AZD1222 recipients at baseline numbered only five to seven. Clonal diversity was possibly underestimated; the donors were predominantly white British and more often female. Spike-specific TCR breadth rose after two AZD1222 doses, and depth rose as well.

Produced via immunoSEQ multiplex PCR; TCRdb's table is partial and in-frame only. This table has 200,000 or so clones, 88% appearing once. The receptor comes from an adult in good health. The chain links TRBV28 to TRBJ1-1, with no clear D. The source material was peripheral blood, sampled on day 0 of AZD1222 vaccination. The CDR3 DNA reads as TGTGCCAGCAGTCGTATAATACGGGGGAACACTGAAGCTTTCTTT. This sequence encodes CASSRIIRGNTEAFF.